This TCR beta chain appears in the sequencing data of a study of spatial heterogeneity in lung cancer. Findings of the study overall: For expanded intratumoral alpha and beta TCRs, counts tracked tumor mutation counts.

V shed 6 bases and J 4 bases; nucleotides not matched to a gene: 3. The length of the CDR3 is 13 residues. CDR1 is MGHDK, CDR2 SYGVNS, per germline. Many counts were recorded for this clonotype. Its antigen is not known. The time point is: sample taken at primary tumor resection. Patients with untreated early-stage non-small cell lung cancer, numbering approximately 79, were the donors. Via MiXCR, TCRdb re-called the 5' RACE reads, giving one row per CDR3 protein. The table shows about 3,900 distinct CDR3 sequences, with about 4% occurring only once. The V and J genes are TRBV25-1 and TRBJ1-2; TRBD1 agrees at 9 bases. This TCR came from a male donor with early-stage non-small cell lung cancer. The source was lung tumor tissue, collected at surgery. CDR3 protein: CASSEDRGYGYTF. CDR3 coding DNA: TGTGCCAGCAGCGAGGACAGGGGCTATGGCTACACCTTC.